These 6 T cell receptor beta chains originate from one sample sequenced in a study of T cell responses to AZD1222 COVID-19 vaccine. Libraries were prepared by immunoSEQ multiplex PCR; TCRdb keeps only in-frame clonotypes and omits some of them. The data contain about 90,000 clones, around nine tenths of them seen just once; the ten biggest clones take up around 5.2%. The input for sequencing was peripheral blood, taken on day 0 of MenACWY control vaccination. Receptors were obtained from an adult in good health.

The rearrangement links TRBV19 to TRBJ2-5, with 7 bases lining up with TRBD1. The CDR3 contains 14 residues. CDR1 LNHDA and CDR2 SQIVND come from the germline V gene (reference sequence). V shed 6 bases, J shed 2 bases, and the junction held 6 bases outside the gene matches. In DNA form, the CDR3 reads TGTGCCAGTAGCAACAGGGGACGTCAAGAGACCCAGTACTTC. Residues: CASSNRGRQETQYF.

J is TRBJ1-5 and V is TRBV28; no firm D call. The ends were cut back, 7 bases at V and 7 bases at J, with 20 bases in the middle. Germline CDR1 is MDHEN and CDR2 is SYDVKM. The CDR3 spans 15 residues. The CDR3 DNA follows: TGTGCCAGCAACCCACCGGGATCCAAGCACCAGCCCCAGCATTTT. Translating gives CASNPPGSKHQPQHF.

V and J are TRBV28 and TRBJ1-2, with D uncertain. Trimming pared 10 bases from V and 0 bases from J, leaving 12 bases between. This CDR3 contains 13 residues. Per germline, CDR1 MDHEN and CDR2 SYDVKM. The CDR3 loop is CAIQIEANYGYTF. The CDR3 DNA reads TGTGCCATCCAGATAGAAGCTAACTATGGCTACACCTTC.

This chain connects TRBV18 to TRBJ1-2; D unclear. The germline V and J ends were trimmed by 3 bases and 7 bases, with 12 bases remaining between them. This CDR3 contains 13 residues. CDR1 and CDR2 (germline): KGHSH, LQKENI. The CDR3 spells CASSPDPAFGYTF. The CDR3 region has the DNA TGTGCCAGCTCACCCGACCCGGCGTTTGGCTACACCTTC.

J is TRBJ2-2 and V is TRBV6-5, with 8 positions matching TRBD1. The CDR3 runs to 16 residues. Germline V CDR1 and CDR2: MNHEY, SVGAGI. The V and J ends lost 0 bases and 9 bases, in that order; junction bases with no gene match: 9. The CDR3 nucleotides are TGTGCCAGCAGTTACTCTACCGGACAGGGTCGGTGGGAGCTGTTTTTT. Translation gives CASSYSTGQGRWELFF.

This rearrangement joins TRBV19 to TRBJ2-6; D unclear. Germline V lookup: CDR1 LNHDA, CDR2 SQIVND (reference sequence). Trimming removed 8 bases from V and 4 bases from J, with 18 bases in between. This CDR3 is 16 amino acids long. Here the CDR3 DNA reads TGTGCCAGTGGGGTCCGAGAACTCTCAGGGGCCAACGTCCTGACTTTC. Translation: CASGVRELSGANVLTF.